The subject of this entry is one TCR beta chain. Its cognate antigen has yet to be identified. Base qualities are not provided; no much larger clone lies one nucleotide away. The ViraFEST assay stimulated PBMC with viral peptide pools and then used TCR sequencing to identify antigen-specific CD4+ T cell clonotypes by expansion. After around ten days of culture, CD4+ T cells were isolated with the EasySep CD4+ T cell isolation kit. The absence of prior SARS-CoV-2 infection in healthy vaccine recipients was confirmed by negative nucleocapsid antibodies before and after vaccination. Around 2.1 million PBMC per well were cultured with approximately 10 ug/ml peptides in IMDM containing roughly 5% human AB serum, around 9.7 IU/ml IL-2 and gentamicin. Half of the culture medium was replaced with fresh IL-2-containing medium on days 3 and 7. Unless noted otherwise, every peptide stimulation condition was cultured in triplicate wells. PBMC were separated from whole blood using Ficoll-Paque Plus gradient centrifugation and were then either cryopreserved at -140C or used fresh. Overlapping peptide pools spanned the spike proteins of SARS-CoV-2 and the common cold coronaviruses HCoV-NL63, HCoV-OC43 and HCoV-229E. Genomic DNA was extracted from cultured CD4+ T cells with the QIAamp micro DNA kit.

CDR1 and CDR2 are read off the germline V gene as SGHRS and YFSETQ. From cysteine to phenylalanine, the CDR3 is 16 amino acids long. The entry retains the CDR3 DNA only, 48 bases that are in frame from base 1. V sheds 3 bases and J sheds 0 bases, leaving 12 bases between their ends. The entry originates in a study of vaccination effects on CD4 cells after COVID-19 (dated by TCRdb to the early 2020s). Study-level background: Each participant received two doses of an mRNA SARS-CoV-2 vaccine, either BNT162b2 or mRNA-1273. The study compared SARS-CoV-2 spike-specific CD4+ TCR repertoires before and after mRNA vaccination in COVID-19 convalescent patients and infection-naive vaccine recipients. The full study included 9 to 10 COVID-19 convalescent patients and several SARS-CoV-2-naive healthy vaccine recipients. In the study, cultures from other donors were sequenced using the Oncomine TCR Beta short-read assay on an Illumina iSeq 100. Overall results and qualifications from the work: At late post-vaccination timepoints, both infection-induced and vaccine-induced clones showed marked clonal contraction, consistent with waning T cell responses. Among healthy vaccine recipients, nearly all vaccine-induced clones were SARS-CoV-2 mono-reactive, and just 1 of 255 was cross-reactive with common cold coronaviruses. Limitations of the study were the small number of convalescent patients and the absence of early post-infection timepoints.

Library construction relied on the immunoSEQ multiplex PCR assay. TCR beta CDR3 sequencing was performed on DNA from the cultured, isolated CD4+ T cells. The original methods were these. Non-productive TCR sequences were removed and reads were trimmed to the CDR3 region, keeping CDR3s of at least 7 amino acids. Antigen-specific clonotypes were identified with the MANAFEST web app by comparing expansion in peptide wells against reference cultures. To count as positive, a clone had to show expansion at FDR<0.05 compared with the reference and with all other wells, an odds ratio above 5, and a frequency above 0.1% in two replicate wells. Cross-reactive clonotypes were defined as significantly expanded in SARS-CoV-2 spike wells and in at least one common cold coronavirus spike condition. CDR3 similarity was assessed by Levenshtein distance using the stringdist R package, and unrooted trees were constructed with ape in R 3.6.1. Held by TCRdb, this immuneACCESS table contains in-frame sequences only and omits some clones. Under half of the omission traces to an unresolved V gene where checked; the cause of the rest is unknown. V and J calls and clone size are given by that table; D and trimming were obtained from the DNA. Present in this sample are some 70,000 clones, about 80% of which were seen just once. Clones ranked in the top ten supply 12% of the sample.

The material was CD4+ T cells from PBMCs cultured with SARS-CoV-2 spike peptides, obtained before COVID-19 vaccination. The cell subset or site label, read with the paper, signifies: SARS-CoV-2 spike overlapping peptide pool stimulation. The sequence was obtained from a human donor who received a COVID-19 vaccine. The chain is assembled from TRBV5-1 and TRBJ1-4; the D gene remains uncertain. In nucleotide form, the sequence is TGCGCCAGCAGCTCAGACGGAATTGCAACTAATGAAAAACTGTTTTTT. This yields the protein CASSSDGIATNEKLFF.